This T cell receptor beta chain appears in the sequencing data of a study of tumor-infiltrating lymphocytes in primary liver carcinoma. Study-wide context: Aged between 30 and 69 years, the patients were men and women. Study-level results: The top-250-clone fraction was significantly higher in tumors than in blood (p = 0.039). Tumor-adjacent and tumor-blood pairs showed less overlap than tumor region pairs.

RNA and DNA were co-extracted from roughly 20-30 mg of unsorted bulk tissue. The template, approximately 500 ng total RNA, yielded TCR beta cDNA made with a constant-region primer. Libraries for TCR beta were built through three nested multiplex PCR rounds, which together made up a slightly modified ARM-PCR procedure. Use of TRBV1-TRBV30 forward primers with a C-beta reverse primer characterized the first two PCR rounds, which lasted about 9 cycles each. TCRdb re-derived calls from the multiplex PCR reads in MiXCR, one entry per CDR3 protein. This sample has about 120,000 distinct CDR3 sequences, with approximately 71% found just once. In its sample, this clonotype is medium-sized. Its antigen is undetermined. The V segment lost 2 bases and the J segment 0 bases; nucleotides outside the gene matches: 9. The germline V gene has CDR1 SGHAT and CDR2 FQNNGV. This CDR3 spans 17 amino acids.

The receptor's source is an older woman with primary liver carcinoma and hepatitis B virus infection. V and J are TRBV11-2 and TRBJ1-1, with TRBD1 matching 7 bases. The sequenced material came from tumor-adjacent normal liver tissue. The CDR3 reads CASSLFPRTGMNTEAFF. DNA of the CDR3: TGTGCCAGCAGCTTATTCCCCCGGACAGGTATGAACACTGAAGCTTTCTTT.